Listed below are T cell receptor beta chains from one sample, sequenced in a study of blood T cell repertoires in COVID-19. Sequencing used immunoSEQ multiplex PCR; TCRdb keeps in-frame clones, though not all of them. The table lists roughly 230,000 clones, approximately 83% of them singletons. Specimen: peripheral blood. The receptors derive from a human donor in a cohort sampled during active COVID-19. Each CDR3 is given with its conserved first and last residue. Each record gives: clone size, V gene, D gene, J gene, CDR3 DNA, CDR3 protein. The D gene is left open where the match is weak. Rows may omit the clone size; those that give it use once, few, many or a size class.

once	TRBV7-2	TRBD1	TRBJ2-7	TGTGCCAGCAGCTTAGTGGGGGACAGATCCTACGAGCAGTACTTC	CASSLVGDRSYEQYF
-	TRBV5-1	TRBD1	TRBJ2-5	TGCGCCAGCAGCCGTGGACAGGAGCAAGAGACCCAGTACTTC	CASSRGQEQETQYF
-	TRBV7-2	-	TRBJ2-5	TGTGCCAGCAGCTTAGTTTGGTTTCGCGGGGAGACCCAGTACTTC	CASSLVWFRGETQYF
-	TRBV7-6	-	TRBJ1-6	TGTGCCAGCAGCCTATTGGAGACCCACAAAATAGTTTCACCCCTCCACTTT	CASSLLETHKIVSPLHF
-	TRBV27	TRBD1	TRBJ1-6	TGTGCCAGCACCCAAGACAGGGTCGGGAATTCACCCCTCCACTTT	CASTQDRVGNSPLHF
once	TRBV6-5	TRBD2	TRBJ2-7	TGTGCCAGCAAATGGCGGGGGACCGTCGACGAGCAGTACTTC	CASKWRGTVDEQYF
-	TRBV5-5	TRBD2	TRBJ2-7	TGTGCCAGCAGTTACGGGACTAGCGGGAGTTACGAGCAGTACTTC	CASSYGTSGSYEQYF
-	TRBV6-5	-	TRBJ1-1	TGTGCCAGCGGTCTGGGGGCGGGGAACACTGAAGCTTTCTTT	CASGLGAGNTEAFF
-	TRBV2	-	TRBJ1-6	TGTGCCAGCAGTGAGCGGACAGATTATTCACCCCTCCACTTT	CASSERTDYSPLHF
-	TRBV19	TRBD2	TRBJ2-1	TGTGCCAGTAGTACCGGGGGGAATGAGCAGTTCTTC	CASSTGGNEQFF
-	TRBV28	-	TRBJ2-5	TGTGCCAGCATCGGGGGGACATTTCAAGAGACCCAGTACTTC	CASIGGTFQETQYF
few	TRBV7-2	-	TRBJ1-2	TGTGCCAGCAGCCTACGATATGGCTACACCTTC	CASSLRYGYTF
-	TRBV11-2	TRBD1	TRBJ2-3	TGTGCCAGCACTTACCCTCGACAGGGACCTACGCAGTATTTT	CASTYPRQGPTQYF
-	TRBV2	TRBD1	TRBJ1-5	TGTGCCAGCAGTATCCCGGGACAGGGCAATCAGCCCCAGCATTTT	CASSIPGQGNQPQHF
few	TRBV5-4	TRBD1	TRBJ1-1	TGTGCCAGCAGCTTGGGGCCGGGACAGGGAGCGAGCACTGAAGCTTTCTTT	CASSLGPGQGASTEAFF
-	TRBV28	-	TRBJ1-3	TGTGCCAGCAGTAGCGCGGGGGCGGGAAACACCATATATTTT	CASSSAGAGNTIYF